The clone carrying this T cell receptor beta chain was counted a few times. The data originate from a study of blood T cell repertoires in COVID-19. The germline gives CDR1 MDHEN, CDR2 SYDVKM. CDR3 size: 12 residues. V was pared by 6 bases and J by 3 bases, with 9 bases between. Sequencing used immunoSEQ multiplex PCR; TCRdb keeps in-frame clones, though not all of them. The profile covers more than 300,000 clones, with more than 70% appearing a single time and around 1.5% taken by the ten largest. Sequencing input: peripheral blood. V and J are TRBV28 and TRBJ2-7; tentative D call: TRBD1 (5 bases). This receptor was identified in a woman aged 50 to 65 with acute or convalescent COVID-19. The CDR3 nucleotides read TGTGCCAGCAGCTTGACAGTCTACGAGCAGTACTTC. This encodes CASSLTVYEQYF.